This TCR beta chain derives from a study of blood T cell repertoires in COVID-19 (dated by TCRdb to 2019 to 2021). With respect to the entire study: Samples covering the acute and convalescent phases of COVID-19 were provided by collaborators in the United States, Italy and Spain. Where HLA class I and class II types were available, the types were taken from metadata supplied by the sample provider, not from assay-based typing. The samples were drawn from two sources: the first 160 participants of the ongoing ImmuneRACE study, and some 1,300 subjects contributed by 6 global collaborators. The sample metadata nearly always contained a de-identified subject ID, COVID-19 status, age in years and sex. The material from the prospective study consisted of cDNA or gDNA derived from T cells, B-cell-depleted T cells, or PBMCs. Deeply sampled blood TCRbeta repertoires from subjects exposed to, actively infected with, or recovered from COVID-19 were included in the dataset. The repertoires were made available in a free public database intended to serve as a resource for research on the immune response to SARS-CoV-2. Paper-wide results and their limitations: The amount of clinical and demographic metadata varied by source and participant and was provided uncurated.

The immunoSEQ Assay, a bias-controlled multiplex PCR, was used to amplify TCRbeta CDR3 regions from genomic DNA. The paper's processing steps were these. Nucleated cell counts per sample were estimated from amplification of reference gene primers within the assay. To quantify the absolute abundance of each unique TCRbeta CDR3 rearrangement, sequence reads were collapsed and filtered. For each sample, productive Simpson clonality was calculated as the square root of Simpson's diversity index over productive rearrangements. The immuneACCESS repertoire file appears here via TCRdb, limited to in-frame rearrangements. These files lack a portion of the clones; in checked studies, under half of the deficit traces to unresolved V genes, and the cause of the others is not known. V and J calls and clone size are copied from that table; D and trimming were computed from the DNA. Here the sample has under 400,000 clones; roughly 90% occur a single time. The ten biggest clones cover about 6.5% of the sample.

Collaborating institutions collected whole blood in K2EDTA tubes following their own protocols. Collaborator samples were shipped for TCRbeta analysis as frozen whole blood, isolated PBMCs, or DNA extracted from either sample type. Notes on this clone: Its antigen specificity is not known. Base qualities are missing; no much larger clone stands one base away.

The CDR3 runs 13 residues from the cysteine to the phenylalanine. The CDR3 DNA has 39 bases and is translated from base 1. V is clipped by 1 base and J by 9 bases, and the sequence between their germline boundaries is 11 bases long. CDR1 and CDR2 were assigned from the germline V gene as SGHDT and YYEEEE. The receptor chain draws on TRBV5-6 and TRBJ2-4; possibly the D gene is TRBD1, per 5 matching bases. Material: peripheral blood. The source is a young man with active or convalescent COVID-19. At the DNA level, the sequence is TGTGCCAGCAGCTTGTTAGGGGTTATCATTCAGTACTTC. It translates to CASSLLGVIIQYF.